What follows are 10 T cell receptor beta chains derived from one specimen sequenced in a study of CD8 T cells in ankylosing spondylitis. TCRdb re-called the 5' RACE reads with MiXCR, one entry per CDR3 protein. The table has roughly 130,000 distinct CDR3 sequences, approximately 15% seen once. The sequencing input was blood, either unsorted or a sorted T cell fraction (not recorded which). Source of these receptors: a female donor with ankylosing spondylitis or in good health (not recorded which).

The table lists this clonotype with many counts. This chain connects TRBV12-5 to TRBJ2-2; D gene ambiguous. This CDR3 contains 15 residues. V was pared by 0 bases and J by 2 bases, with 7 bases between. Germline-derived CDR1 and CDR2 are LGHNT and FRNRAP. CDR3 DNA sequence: TGTGCTAGTGGTTTGGTACGTCTCAACACCGGGGAGCTGTTTTTT. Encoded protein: CASGLVRLNTGELFF.

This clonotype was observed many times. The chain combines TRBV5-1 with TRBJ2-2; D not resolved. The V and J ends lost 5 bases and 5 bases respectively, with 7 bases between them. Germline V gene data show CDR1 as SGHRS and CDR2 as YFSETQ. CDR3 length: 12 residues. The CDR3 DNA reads TGCGCCAGCAGTGAAGGGACCGGGGAGCTGTTTTTT. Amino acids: CASSEGTGELFF.

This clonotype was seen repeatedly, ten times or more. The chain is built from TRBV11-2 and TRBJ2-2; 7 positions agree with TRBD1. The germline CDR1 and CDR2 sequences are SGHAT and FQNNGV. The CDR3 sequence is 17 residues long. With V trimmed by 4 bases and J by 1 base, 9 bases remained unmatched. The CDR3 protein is CASSYSSGTVNTGELFF. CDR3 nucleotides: TGTGCCAGCAGCTATTCATCCGGGACAGTGAACACCGGGGAGCTGTTTTTT.

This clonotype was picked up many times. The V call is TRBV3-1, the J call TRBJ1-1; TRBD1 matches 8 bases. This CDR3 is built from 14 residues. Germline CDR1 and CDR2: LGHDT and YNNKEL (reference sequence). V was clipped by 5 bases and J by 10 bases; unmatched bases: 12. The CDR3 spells CASSSGQGMSGAFF. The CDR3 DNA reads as TGTGCCAGCAGCTCCGGACAGGGTATGAGCGGAGCTTTCTTT.

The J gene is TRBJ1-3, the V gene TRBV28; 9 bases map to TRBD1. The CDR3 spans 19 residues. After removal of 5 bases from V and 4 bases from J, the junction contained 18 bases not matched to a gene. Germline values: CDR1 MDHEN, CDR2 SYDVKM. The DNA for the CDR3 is TGTGCCAGCAGTCTGCCTATGACGGGACAGGGTACGAGAGGAAACACCATATATTTT. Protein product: CASSLPMTGQGTRGNTIYF.

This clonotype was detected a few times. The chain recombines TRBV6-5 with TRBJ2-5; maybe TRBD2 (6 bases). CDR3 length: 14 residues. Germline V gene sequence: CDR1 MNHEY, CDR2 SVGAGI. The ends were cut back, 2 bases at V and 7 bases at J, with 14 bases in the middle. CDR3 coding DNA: TGTGCCAGCAGTTACGAGGCGGGGATTGGGACCCAGTACTTC. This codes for CASSYEAGIGTQYF.

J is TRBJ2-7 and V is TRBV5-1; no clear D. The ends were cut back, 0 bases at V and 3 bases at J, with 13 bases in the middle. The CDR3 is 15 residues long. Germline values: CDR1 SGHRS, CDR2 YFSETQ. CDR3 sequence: CASSLDSLPLYEQYF. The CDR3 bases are TGCGCCAGCAGCTTGGATAGCTTACCCCTCTACGAGCAGTACTTC.

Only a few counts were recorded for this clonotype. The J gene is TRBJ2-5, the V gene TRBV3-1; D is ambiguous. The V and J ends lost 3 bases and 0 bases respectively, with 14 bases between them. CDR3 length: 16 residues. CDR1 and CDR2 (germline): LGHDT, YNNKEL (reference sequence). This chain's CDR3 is CASSQNKNRNQETQYF. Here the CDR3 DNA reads TGTGCCAGCAGCCAGAATAAGAATCGGAACCAAGAGACCCAGTACTTC.

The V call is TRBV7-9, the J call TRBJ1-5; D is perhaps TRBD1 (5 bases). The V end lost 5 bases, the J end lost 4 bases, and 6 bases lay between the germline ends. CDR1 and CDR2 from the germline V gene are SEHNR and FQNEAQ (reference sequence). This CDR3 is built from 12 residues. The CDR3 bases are TGTGCCAGCAGCGAGGGGAATCAGCCCCAGCATTTT. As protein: CASSEGNQPQHF.

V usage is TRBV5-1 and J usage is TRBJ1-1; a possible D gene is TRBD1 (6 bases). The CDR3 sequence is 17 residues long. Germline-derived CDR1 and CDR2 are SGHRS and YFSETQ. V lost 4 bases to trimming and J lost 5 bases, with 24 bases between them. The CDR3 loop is CASSLGAAARQATEAFF. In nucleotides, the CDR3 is TGCGCCAGCAGCCTGGGTGCAGCGGCCCGACAGGCTACTGAAGCTTTCTTT. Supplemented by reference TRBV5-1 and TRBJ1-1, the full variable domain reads KAGVTQTPRYLIKTRGQQVTLSCSPISGHRSVSWYQQTPGQGLQFLFEYFSETQRNKGNFPGRFSGRQFSNSRSEMNVSTLELGDSALYLCASSLGAAARQATEAFFGQGTRLTVV.